This TCR beta chain was sequenced for a study of shared clonotypes between healthy human individuals (dated by TCRdb to the early 2020s). About the study as a whole: The cohort comprised a couple of women and a few men aged 18 to 49 years. Each donor's leukapheresis produced roughly between about 0.9 and 9.5 billion PBMCs. The study deeply sequenced blood TCR repertoires of five healthy adults to estimate repertoire size and the extent of clonotype sharing between individuals. For each donor, CD4 naive and CD4 memory were each given three plates, CD8 naive was given two plates, and CD8 memory was given one plate. To increase sequencing depth and limit assay-specific biases, different laboratories used diverse techniques to prepare libraries and sequence TCR repertoires.

The paper as a whole reports these results and caveats: Sharing across several donors was observed for around 5% of naive CD4, around 3.5% of naive CD8, 2% to 2.5% of memory CD4, and approximately 0.41% of memory CD8 clonotypes. Even with the large sequencing depth, rarefaction of the sorted-subset datasets indicated that sequencing was incomplete. Sampling was limited to blood, and TCR repertoires in tissue likely differ from TCR repertoires in blood. Naive subsets generally had larger estimated clonotype richness than memory subsets did. Because the study included only a small number of donors, the genetic and exposure-history diversity represented was limited. Compared with non-shared clonotypes, clonotypes shared by all four sorted-subset donors had higher generation probabilities. Pairwise subsampling led to the expectation that sequencing depth would affect the degree of clonotype sharing among donors.

Worth noting for this clone: What antigen it recognizes has not been identified. The input lacks base qualities; no much larger clone sits a single base away.

The CDR3 goes from the cysteine to the phenylalanine over 15 residues. The only DNA kept is the CDR3, 45 bases in frame from the first base. Per the germline V gene, WSHSY is the CDR1 and SAAADI is the CDR2. V is cut back by 4 bases and J by 6 bases, with 7 bases in the junction unmatched. The donors were healthy, HIV-negative adults with no recently reported acute infections or vaccinations. Every donor was a Caucasian adult living in Nashville, Tennessee, USA. Magnetic negative selection was used to enrich CD4+ T cells, after which naive cells were positively selected on CD45RA and the negative fraction became the memory subset. Blood was obtained by leukapheresis, after which PBMCs were separated by Ficoll-Histopaque density gradient centrifugation and cryopreserved in liquid nitrogen vapor phase. Analytical flow cytometry was used to check the purity and quantity of each magnetically sorted T cell population. From each sorted fraction, genomic DNA was isolated and quantified by UV absorbance on a Nanodrop 2000c.

Using the deep immunoSEQ assay, multiplex PCR amplified TCR CDR3 regions from genomic DNA. For each cell subset, the extracted genomic DNA was distributed evenly across all wells of several immunoSEQ 96-well plates, and each plate served as one replicate. For sorted subsets, approximately 210 ng genomic DNA, equal to about 30,000 T cell genomes, was loaded into each replicate PCR. Purified libraries were measured with a Qubit 3.0 fluorometer, size-checked on a Bioanalyzer 2100, and measured again with the KAPA Library Quantification kit. Every immunoSEQ 96-well plate was sequenced on a separate single-read 150-cycle Illumina NextSeq 550 flow cell. Processing in the source paper ran as follows. Because the immunoSEQ output held only junctional sequences and lacked quality scores, the filtering could not match the filtering applied to full-length reads. Sequences were annotated with PyIR, a Python wrapper for IgBLAST v1.9, and V/J genes and CDR3 were assigned using IMGT germline references. Reads were removed for weak V/J assignments (E-value above 1e-6), missing CDR3, stop codons, out-of-frame junctions, or ambiguous translated residues. V3J clonotypes were defined by identical inferred V gene, J gene, and CDR3 amino acid sequence. Percentage overlap between repertoires was computed as shared unique clonotypes divided by the size of the smaller repertoire. Three approaches were used to assess repertoire richness: RTK rarefaction, the Chao1 estimator, and Recon v2.1 estimates of unobserved clonotypes. OLGA was used to compute generation probabilities for all TCRbeta clonotypes that the gDNA method yielded from a handful of donors. TCRdb obtained this table from immuneACCESS and retained in-frame rearrangements with V and J assigned. These tables miss some clones; where compared with another copy, unresolved V genes account for less than half of the shortfall, and the remainder is unexplained. That table supplies the V and J calls and clone size; D and trimming were determined from the DNA. For this sample there are fewer than 850,000 clones; about three quarters appear just once. Around 2% of the sample is in the top ten clones.

Here the chain combines TRBV10-2 and TRBJ2-1; 9 bases in the middle match TRBD2. The source is a woman aged 25 to 39 in good health. The sample comprised memory CD4+ T cells sorted from blood. The sample's cell subset or site label, decoded: CD45RA-negative fraction. The base sequence is TGCGCCAGCAGTGTGGGTAGCGGGAGAATCAATGAGCAGTTCTTC. It codes for CASSVGSGRINEQFF.